A selection of T cell receptor beta chains follows, all from one sample in a study of cytomegalovirus exposure and HLA in healthy donors. The assay was immunoSEQ multiplex PCR, and TCRdb's table has in-frame clones only and misses some. The table includes 50,000 to 65,000 clones, over 85% detected once. The sequenced sample was PBMCs. The receptor source for this set is a woman in her late teens or twenties in good health and CMV-seropositive. CDR3s include the opening cysteine and the closing phenylalanine or tryptophan. D genes are given only for firm matches. Size is omitted from some rows. Given values are once, few, many or a class for expanded clones.

TGTGCCAGCAGCCTCCCGGGACTTCTGGGCCATGAGCAGTTCTTC	CASSLPGLLGHEQFF	TRBV5-4	TRBJ2-1	-	-
TGTGCCAGCAGACAGGCTAACACTGAAGCTTTCTTT	CASRQANTEAFF	TRBV6-5	TRBJ1-1	-	-
TGTGCCAGCAGCTTGGGGGCGCGCACCTACGAGCAGTACTTC	CASSLGARTYEQYF	TRBV7-2	TRBJ2-7	-	-
TGTGCCAGTAGCCGACAGGGGGCGAACACTGAAGCTTTCTTT	CASSRQGANTEAFF	TRBV19	TRBJ1-1	-	TRBD1
TGTGCCATCAGTGAGAGAACAGAAGCTTTCTTT	CAISERTEAFF	TRBV10-3	TRBJ1-1	-	-
TGTGCCAGTCAGAGTTACCGGGGTGGCCCCTACGAGCAGTACTTC	CASQSYRGGPYEQYF	TRBV19	TRBJ2-7	-	-
TGTGCCAGCTCACCACAGGGGACCAAAAACATTCAGTACTTC	CASSPQGTKNIQYF	TRBV18	TRBJ2-4	-	-
TGTGCCAGCAGTGCCTCACAGGGGAGTCACACTGAAGCTTTCTTT	CASSASQGSHTEAFF	TRBV6-1	TRBJ1-1	-	TRBD1
TGTGCCAGCAGCCGGGGTGATTTGGCGCTCACGGATACGCAGTATTTT	CASSRGDLALTDTQYF	TRBV5-6	TRBJ2-3	-	-
TGTGCCTGGAGACCGACAGGCTCGGAGTCACCCCTCCACTTT	CAWRPTGSESPLHF	TRBV30	TRBJ1-6	-	-
TGTGCCTGGGTCAGGCAGTTCTATGGCTACACCTTC	CAWVRQFYGYTF	TRBV30	TRBJ1-2	-	-
TGTGCCAGCAGGGCCCCTAGCGGGGGCCGGGGAGATACGCAGTATTTT	CASRAPSGGRGDTQYF	TRBV2	TRBJ2-3	-	TRBD2
TGTGCCAGCAGCGTACGAGGCGGCTCCTACGAGCAGTACTTC	CASSVRGGSYEQYF	TRBV9	TRBJ2-7	-	-
TGTGCCAGCTCACCACGACAGGGTGATGGCTACACCTTC	CASSPRQGDGYTF	TRBV18	TRBJ1-2	-	TRBD1
TGCGCCAGCAGCCAAGACAGGGGGCTTTACTATGGCTACACCTTC	CASSQDRGLYYGYTF	TRBV4-3	TRBJ1-2	-	TRBD1
TGTGCCACTGGCTACAGGGAGTATGGCTACACCTTC	CATGYREYGYTF	TRBV28	TRBJ1-2	-	-
TGCGCCAGCAGCTTGGGGTCAGGGCGCACAGATACGCAGTATTTT	CASSLGSGRTDTQYF	TRBV5-1	TRBJ2-3	-	-
TGTGCCAGCAGCATTACACAGGGGGCCGGGGAGACCCAGTACTTC	CASSITQGAGETQYF	TRBV2	TRBJ2-5	-	TRBD1
TGTGCCAGCAGCTTGGGAAGCGGGGGGCCTACAGATACGCAGTATTTT	CASSLGSGGPTDTQYF	TRBV7-3	TRBJ2-3	-	TRBD2
TGTGCCAGCAGCTCCGACATGAACACTGAAGCTTTCTTT	CASSSDMNTEAFF	TRBV5-5	TRBJ1-1	-	-
TGCGCCAGCAGCCAAGAAGGCAGAAAAGGGGGCTACGAGCAGTACTTC	CASSQEGRKGGYEQYF	TRBV4-1	TRBJ2-7	-	-
TGTGCCAGCAGCTTAGATGGGGGGGTGGACACTGAAGCTTTCTTT	CASSLDGGVDTEAFF	TRBV13	TRBJ1-1	-	-
TGCAGCGTTGAAGGGACAGGAGTGAACACTGAAGCTTTCTTT	CSVEGTGVNTEAFF	TRBV29-1	TRBJ1-1	-	TRBD1
TGCGCCAGCAGCTTGGCGGGGGGGCGAGAGACCCAGTACTTC	CASSLAGGRETQYF	TRBV5-1	TRBJ2-5	-	TRBD2
TGTGCCACCAGCAGAGATCTGACAGGGGGCTTTGAAAAACTGTTTTTT	CATSRDLTGGFEKLFF	TRBV15	TRBJ1-4	once	TRBD1
TGTGCCAGCAGCACCCCGGGGAATTCACCCCTCCACTTT	CASSTPGNSPLHF	TRBV7-9	TRBJ1-6	-	-
TGTGCCAGCAGCCGAAAATCAGGGACTAGCTTGGAAAACATTCAGTACTTC	CASSRKSGTSLENIQYF	TRBV5-4	TRBJ2-4	once	TRBD2
TGTGCCAGCAGCCGGGGAAACACAGATACGCAGTATTTT	CASSRGNTDTQYF	TRBV11-2	TRBJ2-3	-	-
-	CASSVGQGTYEQYF	TRBV21-1	TRBJ2-7	-	-
TGTGCCAGCAGCCAGAGGACTAGCCTTAACACAGATACGCAGTATTTT	CASSQRTSLNTDTQYF	TRBV7-9	TRBJ2-3	-	TRBD2
TGTGCCAGCAGTGAAGTAACTAGCGGGGGAAAAGAGACCCAGTACTTC	CASSEVTSGGKETQYF	TRBV6-1	TRBJ2-5	-	TRBD2
TGTGCCAGCAGCTTGGGACAGGGTCTGGTCAAAAACATTCAGTACTTC	CASSLGQGLVKNIQYF	TRBV11-2	TRBJ2-4	-	TRBD1
TGTGCCAGCAGCGTAGAAACATCGGGTGAAGCTTTCTTT	CASSVETSGEAFF	TRBV9	TRBJ1-1	-	-
TGTGCCAGCGTCCGCTCGGTGATTGCTTATGGCTACACCTTC	CASVRSVIAYGYTF	TRBV6-6	TRBJ1-2	-	-
TGTGCCAGCAGTTACTCCGGGACAGGGGGCTACAATGAGCAGTTCTTC	CASSYSGTGGYNEQFF	TRBV27	TRBJ2-1	-	TRBD1
TGCGCCAGCAGCCAAGATCGAACCCTAAATCAGCCCCAGCATTTT	CASSQDRTLNQPQHF	TRBV4-1	TRBJ1-5	-	-
TGTGCCAGCAGCCCATACAGGGGTGGCAATGAGCAGTTCTTC	CASSPYRGGNEQFF	TRBV27	TRBJ2-1	-	TRBD1
TGTGCCAGCAGCTTAGACACGGACAGGGGGCGAGAGACCCAGTACTTC	CASSLDTDRGRETQYF	TRBV11-2	TRBJ2-5	-	TRBD1
TGTGCCAGCAGCCAAGATGGCCCGGGGGGAACAGATACGCAGTATTTT	CASSQDGPGGTDTQYF	TRBV4-2	TRBJ2-3	-	TRBD2
TGCGCCAGCAGCGGGGGTGGGACAGGGCTTCGAGCGATGAACACTGAAGCTTTCTTT	CASSGGGTGLRAMNTEAFF	TRBV5-1	TRBJ1-1	-	TRBD1
TGCGCCAGCAGGGGCACAGTGATGGTAGGATCACCCCTCCACTTT	CASRGTVMVGSPLHF	TRBV4-1	TRBJ1-6	-	-
TGTGCCAGCAGTGAAGCGCCGGGACAGGGGTTAGACGAGCAGTACTTC	CASSEAPGQGLDEQYF	TRBV6-1	TRBJ2-7	few	TRBD1
TGTGCCAGCAGTTCTACAGGGGGCAGCTATGGCTACACCTTC	CASSSTGGSYGYTF	TRBV27	TRBJ1-2	-	TRBD1
TGTGCCAGCATCCGGGACAGGGGGCAAAACACTGAAGCTTTCTTT	CASIRDRGQNTEAFF	TRBV6-5	TRBJ1-1	-	TRBD1
TGTGCCAGCCCTCAAACAGGGGGCTATGGCTACACCTTC	CASPQTGGYGYTF	TRBV27	TRBJ1-2	few	TRBD1
TGTGCCAGCAGTTACTCACGAGCCACAGATACGCAGTATTTT	CASSYSRATDTQYF	TRBV6-5	TRBJ2-3	-	-
TGTGCCAGCAGCAGAGGACAGGGCGGTGGCTACACCTTC	CASSRGQGGGYTF	TRBV28	TRBJ1-2	-	TRBD1
TGTGCCAGCTCACCCACAACAGGGGAAAGATACAATGAGCAGTTCTTC	CASSPTTGERYNEQFF	TRBV18	TRBJ2-1	-	TRBD1
TGTGCCAGCACCCGAGGGGAGGCTTCAGTCGAAGCTTTCTTT	CASTRGEASVEAFF	TRBV7-2	TRBJ1-1	-	-
TGTGCCAGTAGTATAGCCGGAGCCGGGGAGCTGTTTTTT	CASSIAGAGELFF	TRBV19	TRBJ2-2	-	-
TGTGCCAGCACCACGGACAGATATAATTCACCCCTCCACTTT	CASTTDRYNSPLHF	TRBV27	TRBJ1-6	-	-